This TCR beta chain emerged from a study of a mutant IDH1 vaccine in newly diagnosed glioma. At the level of the study: Treated patients had a mean age of around 40 years and a sex split that was roughly 60% male and roughly 40% female. Patients got radiotherapy, temozolomide, or both beforehand, and most got both.

The CDR3 runs 14 residues. CDR1 and CDR2 from the germline V gene are SEHNR and FQNEAQ (reference sequence). Trimming cost V 3 bases and J 9 bases, with 15 bases left between them. Time point meaning: baseline, week 1 (first vaccination visit). Treatment described: pre-vaccination baseline after standard-of-care therapy. TCRdb keeps only in-frame clones here, not all; method: immunoSEQ multiplex PCR. The profile shows 85,000 to 100,000 clones, about 80% of them singletons. The sequence was collected from a man aged 35 to 55 with glioma. The chain couples TRBV7-9 to TRBJ2-1; no reliable D call. The sample consisted of PBMCs, taken from a glioma patient treated with radiotherapy, temozolomide or both. The CDR3 DNA sequence: TGTGCCAGCAGCTTCCCCCTGAGTGGCGGTGAGCAGTTCTTC. Protein: CASSFPLSGGEQFF.